This T cell receptor (beta chain) was recorded in a study of a mutant IDH1 vaccine in newly diagnosed glioma. Overall study results and limits: Variations in leading peripheral T cell clonotypes appeared to have no connection with pseudoprogression.

Note on this clone: Its antigen remains unknown. In the same sample, other DNA sequences code for this CDR3.

TCRdb's table, derived via immunoSEQ multiplex PCR, lists solely in-frame clones and lacks some. The top ten clones hold around a fifth of a sample with approximately 27,000 clones, about 89% of them seen once. The time point is: week 5, during vaccination. Topical imiquimod accompanied each vaccine dose, which consisted of 300 ug of mutant IDH1 20-mer peptide. CDR3 length equals 13 residues. V lost 1 base to trimming and J lost 7 bases, with 8 bases between them. Germline lookup yields CDR1 SGHVS and CDR2 FQNEAQ. The gene calls are TRBV7-8 and TRBJ1-5; possibly TRBD1 for D (6 bases). This sequence originates from a man aged 18 to 30 with glioma. The specimen comprised PBMCs, sampled from a glioma patient whose treatment included an IDH1 peptide vaccine. CDR3 amino acids: CASSLGGGQPQHF. CDR3 DNA sequence: TGTGCCAGCAGCTTAGGAGGGGGGCAGCCCCAGCATTTT.